Each of the 10 T cell receptor beta chains below was sequenced from the same sample in a study of glioma-infiltrating T cells. Amplification of TCR alpha and beta CDR3 regions from RNA used iRepertoire nested multiplex PCR. Via MiXCR, TCRdb re-called the multiplex PCR reads, giving one row per CDR3 protein. The table shows 90,000 or so distinct CDR3 sequences, with approximately 40% occurring only once. Sample: glioma tissue, nonneoplastic brain tissue, or PBMCs (not recorded which). The receptors derive from a human donor with low-grade glioma or glioblastoma, undergoing nonglioma brain surgery, or in good health (not recorded which).

This clonotype was counted between two and nine times. This chain connects TRBV5-6 to TRBJ2-4; 7 bases agree with TRBD1. Germline-derived CDR1 and CDR2 are SGHDT and YYEEEE. This CDR3 comprises 16 residues. The ends lost 0 bases at V and 0 bases at J; junction bases unmatched: 3. CDR3 in DNA: TGTGCCAGCAGCTTGGTACAGGGGTTAGCCAAAAACATTCAGTACTTC. It encodes CASSLVQGLAKNIQYF.

This clonotype was seen many times. A much larger clone differs from this one at a single base, so this may be a read error. J is TRBJ1-2 and V is TRBV6-1; D unclear. V gave up 0 bases and J gave up 4 bases, with 9 bases separating them. The CDR3 contains 14 residues. CDR1 MNHNS and CDR2 SASEGT come from the germline V gene. The CDR3 spells CASSEAHGAYGYTF. For the CDR3, the DNA is TGTGCCAGCAGTGAAGCACACGGTGCCTATGGCTACACCTTC.

The V and J genes are TRBV28 and TRBJ2-7; 9 bases are a match to TRBD1. V was clipped by 1 base and J by 7 bases; unmatched bases: 11. The CDR3 contains 16 residues. Germline lookup yields CDR1 MDHEN and CDR2 SYDVKM. In nucleotides, the CDR3 is TGTGCCAGCAGTTTATACCCCGGGACAGGGCCTAGAGAGCAGTACTTC. This codes for CASSLYPGTGPREQYF.

This clonotype appeared many times. The chain carries TRBV29-1 and TRBJ2-7; tentative D call: TRBD2 (5 bases). Trimming shortened V by 5 bases and J by 2 bases, and 19 bases separated the two germline ends. Germline V gives CDR1 SQVTM, CDR2 ANQGSEA. The CDR3 contains 15 residues. The CDR3 nucleotides are TGCAGCGTTCGGGATCAGCAAACCAGGACCTACGAGCAGTACTTC. Its translation is CSVRDQQTRTYEQYF.

This chain connects TRBV6-1 to TRBJ2-1; TRBD1 matches 8 bases. The CDR3 runs 14 residues. With 7 bases clipped from V and 8 bases from J, the junction kept 10 bases outside the gene matches. Per germline, CDR1 MNHNS and CDR2 SASEGT. CDR3 DNA sequence: TGTGCCAGCACCAGGGGACAGGCCCGCTATGAGCAGTTCTTC. This encodes CASTRGQARYEQFF.

This clonotype was counted once. This chain uses TRBV9 with TRBJ1-1; TRBD1 is a possible D gene (6 bases). CDR1 is SGDLS, CDR2 YYNGEE, per germline. Between the trimmed V and J ends, which lost 2 bases and 5 bases, there was a span of 16 bases. The CDR3 contains 15 residues. CDR3 in DNA: TGTGCCAGCAGCGTCGCGAAAGGGGGTTATACTGAAGCTTTCTTT. Translating it yields CASSVAKGGYTEAFF.

The chain combines TRBV30 with TRBJ2-7; D is ambiguous. The CDR3 is 12 residues long. The V end lost 2 bases, the J end lost 6 bases, and 11 bases lay between the germline ends. The germline CDR1 and CDR2 sequences are GTSNPN and SVGIG (reference sequence). CDR3 DNA: TGTGCCTGGAGTCCGTTGGGGTGCGAGCAGTACTTC. Translation gives CAWSPLGCEQYF.

There are many counts of this clonotype. The chain carries TRBV9 and TRBJ2-7, with no clear D. This CDR3 is built from 15 residues. Germline V lookup: CDR1 SGDLS, CDR2 YYNGEE. V was cut by 0 bases and J by 1 base, with 11 bases left in between. The CDR3 is CASSVGSGLSYEQYF. The DNA of the CDR3 is TGTGCCAGCAGCGTAGGATCGGGCCTATCCTACGAGCAGTACTTC. The full variable domain, rest sourced from reference TRBV9 and TRBJ2-7, is DSGVTQTPKHLITATGQRVTLRCSPRSGDLSVYWYQQSLDQGLQFLIQYYNGEERAKGNILERFSAQQFPDLHSELNLSSLELGDSALYFCASSVGSGLSYEQYFGPGTRLTVT.

This clonotype was seen many times. V usage is TRBV11-2 and J usage is TRBJ2-3; 10 bases agree with TRBD2. Germline V gene sequence: CDR1 SGHAT, CDR2 FQNNGV. Germline trimming cut 5 bases from V and 4 bases from J; bases unmatched to any gene: 6. This CDR3 has 15 residues. CDR3 loop: CASSNLAGVADTQYF. CDR3 DNA: TGTGCCAGCAGCAACCTAGCGGGAGTGGCAGATACGCAGTATTTT.

This clonotype showed up many times. The chain links TRBV20-1 to TRBJ2-1; no reliable D call. Between the trimmed V and J ends, which lost 0 bases and 2 bases, there was a span of 8 bases. CDR3 length: 14 residues. Germline loops: CDR1 DFQATT, CDR2 SNEGSKA (reference sequence). The CDR3 sequence: CSARDSQAYNEQFF. As DNA, the CDR3 is TGCAGTGCTAGAGACAGCCAAGCCTACAATGAGCAGTTCTTC.